The rows below give T cell receptor beta chains drawn from one sample of a study of shared T cell receptors in the human thymus. Repertoires were generated with immunoSEQ multiplex PCR, while TCRdb's copy carries only in-frame clones and drops some. The repertoire holds about 660,000 clones, around 89% seen once, with about 0.01% in the top ten. These data were also reused for a study on human thymus T cells.

Sequencing was carried out using thymocytes. Receptors were obtained from a boy under two years old with a congenital heart defect. The CDR3 runs from the conserved cysteine through the conserved F or W. The D gene is left open where the match is weak. The size entry is marked missing in some rows and otherwise reads once, few, many or a size class.

TRBD2,TRBJ2-7,.,TRBV5-4,CASSLEPGLAAFKQYF,TGTGCCAGCAGCTTGGAACCGGGACTAGCGGCCTTCAAGCAGTACTTC
TRBD2,TRBJ2-7,.,TRBV4-2,CASSQDRPSGSYEQYF,TGTGCCAGCAGCCAAGATCGGCCTAGCGGGAGCTACGAGCAGTACTTC
TRBD1,TRBJ2-5,.,TRBV30,CAWSLYSDRVVETQYF,TGTGCCTGGAGCCTATACAGTGACAGGGTGGTGGAGACCCAGTACTTC
TRBD2,TRBJ2-2,.,TRBV7-2,CASSLELAGANTGELFF,TGTGCCAGCAGCTTAGAGCTAGCGGGAGCGAACACCGGGGAGCTGTTTTTT
.,TRBJ1-2,.,TRBV11-3,CASSLKPVGFGYTF,TGTGCCAGCAGCCTTAAGCCGGTCGGGTTCGGCTACACCTTC
TRBD1,TRBJ2-2,.,TRBV27,CASSSPGQGDTGELFF,TGTGCCAGCAGTTCCCCGGGACAGGGGGACACCGGGGAGCTGTTTTTT
TRBD2,TRBJ2-7,.,TRBV7-9,CASASGSLPYEQYF,TGTGCCAGCGCCAGCGGGAGCCTCCCCTACGAGCAGTACTTC
TRBD1,TRBJ1-2,once,TRBV5-1,CASSFTGGYGYTF,TGCGCCAGCAGCTTTACAGGGGGCTATGGCTACACCTTC
.,TRBJ2-7,.,TRBV6-5,CATKGRGVREQYF,TGTGCCACAAAGGGCAGGGGGGTCCGGGAGCAGTACTTC
TRBD2,TRBJ2-2,.,TRBV19,CASRGASGTPVVNTGELFF,TGTGCCAGTAGGGGGGCTAGCGGGACCCCAGTGGTGAACACCGGGGAGCTGTTTTTT
TRBD2,TRBJ2-7,.,TRBV27,CASSNPAGGPFEQYF,TGTGCCAGCAGTAACCCAGCGGGAGGGCCATTCGAGCAGTACTTC
.,TRBJ2-1,.,TRBV10-2,CASSELAELRGHNEQFF,TGCGCCAGCAGTGAGTTGGCCGAACTAAGAGGCCACAATGAGCAGTTCTTC
.,TRBJ1-4,.,TRBV27,CASSQQGIRKLFF,TGTGCCAGCAGTCAACAGGGAATTCGAAAACTGTTTTTT
.,TRBJ2-7,.,TRBV21-1,CASSKGGTSGRAHEQYF,TGTGCCAGCAGCAAAGGTGGGACTAGCGGGAGGGCCCACGAGCAGTACTTC
TRBD2,TRBJ2-7,.,TRBV2,CASSAGTSGNYEQYF,TGTGCCAGCAGCGCTGGGACTAGCGGGAATTACGAGCAGTACTTC
.,TRBJ1-4,.,TRBV27,CASRFGEKLFF,TGTGCCAGCAGATTCGGGGAAAAACTGTTTTTT